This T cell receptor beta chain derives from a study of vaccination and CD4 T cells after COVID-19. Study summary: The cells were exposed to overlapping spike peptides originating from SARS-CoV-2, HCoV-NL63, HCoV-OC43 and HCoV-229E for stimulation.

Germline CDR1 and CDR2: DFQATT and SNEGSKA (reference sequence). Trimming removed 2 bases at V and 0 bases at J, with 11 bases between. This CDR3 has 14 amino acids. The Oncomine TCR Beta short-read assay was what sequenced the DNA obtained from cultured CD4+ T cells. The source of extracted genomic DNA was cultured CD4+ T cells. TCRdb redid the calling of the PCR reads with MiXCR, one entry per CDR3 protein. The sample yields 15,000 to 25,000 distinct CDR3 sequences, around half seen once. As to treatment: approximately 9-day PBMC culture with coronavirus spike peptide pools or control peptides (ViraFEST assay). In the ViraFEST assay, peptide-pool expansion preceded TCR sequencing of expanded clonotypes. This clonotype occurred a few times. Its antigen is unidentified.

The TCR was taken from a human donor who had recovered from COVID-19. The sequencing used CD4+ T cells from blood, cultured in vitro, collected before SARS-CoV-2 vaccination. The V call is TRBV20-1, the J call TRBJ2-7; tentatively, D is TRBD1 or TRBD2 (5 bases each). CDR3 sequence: CSARSPGSSYEQYF. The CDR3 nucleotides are TGCAGTGCTAGATCCCCAGGGAGCTCCTACGAGCAGTACTTC.